This TCR beta chain was documented in a study of T-cell memory formation after mild COVID-19. Study outcomes and limitations: Contracting CD4+ clones sat mainly in CM and EM; CD8+ in EMRA. Pre-infection memory carried some responding clones, suggesting that cross-reactive memory joined.

The 5'RACE method, run with constant-segment primers, produced TCR alpha and TCR beta cDNA libraries (carrying sample barcodes and UMIs). TCRdb reanalysed the 5' RACE reads using MiXCR and keeps one entry per CDR3 protein. The data contain 470,000 or so distinct CDR3 sequences, more than 15% of them singletons. V was shortened by 1 base and J by 3 bases, with 13 bases between the two germline ends. The length of the CDR3 is 15 residues. Germline values: CDR1 SGDLS, CDR2 YYNGEE. This clonotype was observed a handful of times. Its antigen remains unknown. This TCR derives from a man aged 18 to 30 who had mild COVID-19 (a few samples of this study predate the infection). Cell type and time point are not known. What was sequenced was PBMCs or a T cell subset sorted from them (not recorded which). The chain combines TRBV9 with TRBJ1-1; D ambiguous. CDR3 sequence: CASSVRVGWDTEAFF. The CDR3 DNA follows: TGTGCCAGCAGCGTAAGGGTGGGTTGGGACACTGAAGCTTTCTTT. Complete variable domain (other parts from reference TRBV9 and TRBJ1-1): DSGVTQTPKHLITATGQRVTLRCSPRSGDLSVYWYQQSLDQGLQFLIQYYNGEERAKGNILERFSAQQFPDLHSELNLSSLELGDSALYFCASSVRVGWDTEAFFGQGTRLTVV.